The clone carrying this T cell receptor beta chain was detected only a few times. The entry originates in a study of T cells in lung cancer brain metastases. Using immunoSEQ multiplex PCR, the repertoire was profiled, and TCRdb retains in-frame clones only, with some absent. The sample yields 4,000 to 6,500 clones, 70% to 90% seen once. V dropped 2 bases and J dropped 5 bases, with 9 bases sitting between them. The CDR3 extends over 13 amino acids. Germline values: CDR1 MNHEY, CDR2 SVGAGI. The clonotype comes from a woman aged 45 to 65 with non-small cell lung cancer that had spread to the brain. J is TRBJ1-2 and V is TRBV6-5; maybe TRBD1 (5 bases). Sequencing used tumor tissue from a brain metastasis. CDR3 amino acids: CASSYGRTYGYTF. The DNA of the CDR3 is TGTGCCAGCAGTTACGGACGGACATATGGCTACACCTTC.